Listed here are 24 T cell receptor beta chains from one sample, sequenced in a study of blood T cell repertoires in COVID-19. The table came from immunoSEQ multiplex PCR; TCRdb's copy has only in-frame clones and leaves some out. Of about half a million clones in the sample, approximately 85% were seen once. Material for sequencing was peripheral blood. The receptors derive from a human donor in a cohort sampled during active COVID-19.

The sample holds one count of this clone. CDR3 coding DNA: TGCGCCAGCAGCTCAATAGCGGGATCTTCCGGGGAGCTGTTTTTT. Its translation: CASSSIAGSSGELFF. This chain uses TRBV5-1 with TRBJ2-2; 8 nucleotides line up with TRBD2. After removal of 3 bases from V and 6 bases from J, the junction contained 7 bases not matched to a gene. The V gene's germline CDR1 is SGHRS and CDR2 YFSETQ. This CDR3 comprises 15 residues.

This clone has just one count. The chain is built from TRBV2 and TRBJ1-1; 7 positions agree with TRBD1. The CDR3 loop spans 13 amino acids. Germline V CDR1 and CDR2: SNHLY, FYNNEI. V lost 7 bases and J lost 3; bases outside the gene matches: 5. CDR3: CASNLRGDTEAFF. In DNA form, the CDR3 reads TGTGCCAGCAATCTCAGGGGGGACACTGAAGCTTTCTTT.

This clone was seen once. The V call is TRBV11-3, the J call TRBJ2-5; 11 nucleotides line up with TRBD1. This CDR3 comprises 15 residues. CDR1 and CDR2 from the germline V gene are SGHNT and YENEEA. J gave up 2 bases and V 5 bases, and 4 bases lay outside the gene matches. The CDR3 reads CASSRRDRGQETQYF. CDR3 nucleotides: TGTGCCAGCAGCCGTCGGGACAGGGGGCAAGAGACCCAGTACTTC.

This chain links TRBV28 with TRBJ2-7; 9 nucleotides line up with TRBD2. This CDR3 spans 15 amino acids. CDR1 and CDR2 (germline): MDHEN, SYDVKM. The trim removed 4 bases at V and 3 bases at J, leaving 7 bases unmatched. CDR3 in DNA: TGTGCCAGCAGTTCCCAGTGGACTAGCGACTACGAGCAGTACTTC. As protein: CASSSQWTSDYEQYF.

The CDR3: CASSSILPQETQYF. CDR3 nucleotides: TGTGCCAGCAGTTCTATCCTACCCCAAGAGACCCAGTACTTC. The chain has TRBV6-2 or TRBV6-3 and TRBJ2-5; the D is unclear. The ends were cut back, 4 bases at V and 1 base at J, with 10 bases in the middle. Germline CDR1 is MNHEY and CDR2 is SVGEGT. This CDR3 is 14 amino acids long.

This clone showed up just once. The V gene is TRBV30, the J gene TRBJ2-1; 7 bases fit TRBD2. CDR1 and CDR2 from the germline V gene are GTSNPN and SVGIG (reference sequence). The CDR3 extends over 13 amino acids. V shed 2 bases and J 4 bases; nucleotides not matched to a gene: 2. CDR3 coding DNA: TGTGCCTGGAGTCTAGCGGTGTACAATGAGCAGTTCTTC. This codes for CAWSLAVYNEQFF.

This clone was detected only once. The V and J genes are TRBV4-1 and TRBJ1-4; no clear D gene. This CDR3 region has 15 residues. The germline gives CDR1 MGHRA, CDR2 YSYEKL. The V gene lost 4 bases and the J gene lost 6 bases, with 15 bases spanning the gap. The CDR3 loop reads CASSPGKRVDEKLFF. The CDR3 DNA follows: TGCGCCAGCAGCCCGGGGAAAAGGGTCGATGAAAAACTGTTTTTT.

V is TRBV15 and J is TRBJ1-2; 9 bases agree with TRBD1. The junction had 3 bases not matched to a gene; V was cut back by 5 bases and J by 5 bases. This CDR3 has 13 amino acids. In germline, CDR1 is LNHNV, CDR2 YYDKDF (reference sequence). The CDR3 DNA is TGTGCCACCAGCCTAGGACAGGGGTATGGCTACACCTTC. Encoded protein: CATSLGQGYGYTF.

The rearrangement uses TRBV7-2 and TRBJ2-4; 7 nucleotides match TRBD1. The CDR3 consists of 17 residues. CDR1 is SGHTA, CDR2 FQGNSA, per germline. Trimming removed 5 bases from V and 0 bases from J; junction bases left unmatched: 10. In DNA form, the CDR3 reads TGTGCCAGCAGCGTGCGTAGGGACAGCCTAGCCAAAAACATTCAGTACTTC. The encoded protein is CASSVRRDSLAKNIQYF. The variable domain in full, with the rest retrieved from reference TRBV7-2 and TRBJ2-4, is GAGVSQSPSNKVTEKGKDVELRCDPISGHTALYWYRQSLGQGLEFLIYFQGNSAPDKSGLPSDRFSAERTGGSVSTLTIQRTQQEDSAVYLCASSVRRDSLAKNIQYFGAGTRLSVL.

J is TRBJ2-7 and V is TRBV19; D gene uncertain. This CDR3 comprises 14 residues. Germline CDR1 LNHDA, CDR2 SQIVND (reference sequence). V was clipped by 2 bases and J by 0 bases, with 8 bases between them. CDR3 coding DNA: TGTGCCAGTAGTATAAATGACAACTCCTACGAGCAGTACTTC. Protein sequence: CASSINDNSYEQYF.

CDR3 protein: CASSRTGNTYGYTF. CDR3 coding DNA: TGTGCCAGCAGTAGGACAGGGAATACCTATGGCTACACCTTC. The J gene is TRBJ1-2, the V gene TRBV2, with 8 bases identical to TRBD1. This CDR3 region has 14 residues. V trimming: 5 bases; J trimming: 4 bases; junction bases outside the gene matches: 6. Germline loops: CDR1 SNHLY, CDR2 FYNNEI. The full variable domain, completed using reference TRBV2 and TRBJ1-2, is EPEVTQTPSHQVTQMGQEVILRCVPISNHLYFYWYRQILGQKVEFLVSFYNNEISEKSEIFDDQFSVERPDGSNFTLKIRSTKLEDSAMYFCASSRTGNTYGYTFGSGTRLTVV.

The chain joins TRBV6-5 to TRBJ2-7; D uncertain. The CDR3 spans 14 residues. Germline values: CDR1 MNHEY, CDR2 SVGAGI. Trimming shortened V by 6 bases and J by 2 bases, and 14 bases separated the two germline ends. Here the CDR3 reads CASRIPGQAYEQYF. DNA for the CDR3: TGTGCCAGCAGGATACCGGGTCAAGCCTACGAGCAGTACTTC.

This clone was found once. The chain links TRBV27 to TRBJ2-7; 9 positions agree with TRBD1. V lost 6 bases, J lost 3 bases, and 9 bases stayed unmatched. The CDR3 is made up of 15 amino acids. Germline lookup yields CDR1 MNHEY and CDR2 SMNVEV (reference sequence). Here the CDR3 reads CASRPWRDRDYEQYF. The CDR3 DNA reads as TGTGCCAGCAGGCCCTGGCGGGACAGGGACTACGAGCAGTACTTC.

This chain uses TRBV19 with TRBJ1-2; D remains unclear. This CDR3 contains 15 residues. Germline V lookup: CDR1 LNHDA, CDR2 SQIVND (reference sequence). The V end lost 8 bases, the J end lost 4 bases, and 20 bases lay between the germline ends. This CDR3 reads CASSLVGREIYGYTF. As DNA, the CDR3 is TGTGCCAGTTCTCTTGTTGGACGGGAGATCTATGGCTACACCTTC.

This sequence joins TRBV7-2 and TRBJ1-6; TRBD1 is a possible D gene (5 bases). V lost 1 base and J lost 5, with 9 bases in between. Germline V gene lookup returns CDR1 SGHTA and CDR2 FQGNSA. The CDR3 sequence is 15 residues long. The CDR3 bases are TGTGCCAGCAGCTTAGGCCAGGGCCATAATTCACCCCTCCACTTT. Amino acids: CASSLGQGHNSPLHF.

V usage is TRBV7-9 and J usage is TRBJ2-3; TRBD2 agrees at 11 bases. With V trimmed by 5 bases and J by 3 bases, 7 bases remained unmatched. This CDR3 spans 16 amino acids. The V gene's germline CDR1 is SEHNR and CDR2 FQNEAQ (reference sequence). The CDR3 region is CASSAGTSGFTDTQYF. CDR3 nucleotide sequence: TGTGCCAGCAGCGCGGGGACTAGCGGATTTACAGATACGCAGTATTTT.

V and J are TRBV30 and TRBJ1-1; 8 bases align to TRBD1. The V segment lost 3 bases and the J segment 11 bases; nucleotides outside the gene matches: 8. CDR3 length: 12 amino acids. Germline assignment: CDR1 GTSNPN and CDR2 SVGIG (reference sequence). The CDR3 protein is CAWSSLRGLAFF. In DNA, the CDR3 is TGTGCCTGGAGCTCCCTCAGGGGGCTGGCTTTCTTT.

The chain couples TRBV9 to TRBJ2-5; 8 nucleotides line up with TRBD1. J was trimmed by 4 bases and V by 3 bases; bases with no gene match: 8. Germline CDR1 SGDLS, CDR2 YYNGEE. The CDR3 is 15 residues long. For the CDR3, the DNA is TGTGCCAGCAGCGCCTCTGGACAGGGCGGAGAGACCCAGTACTTC. It codes for CASSASGQGGETQYF.

The chain links TRBV30 to TRBJ1-2, with D uncertain. This CDR3 is 12 amino acids long. Germline V gene lookup returns CDR1 GTSNPN and CDR2 SVGIG (reference sequence). V lost 5 bases to trimming and J lost 2 bases, with 9 bases between them. CDR3 bases: TGTGCCTGGGACACATCAAACTATGGCTACACCTTC. Its protein is CAWDTSNYGYTF.

V is TRBV9 and J is TRBJ1-1, with 9 nucleotides matching TRBD1. Looked up from germline, CDR1 is SGDLS and CDR2 is YYNGEE. The CDR3 covers 17 residues. Trimming removed 4 bases from V and 0 bases from J; junction bases left unmatched: 10. The CDR3: CASSTQGARGLNTEAFF. The CDR3 DNA sequence: TGTGCCAGCAGCACACAGGGGGCGCGCGGTTTGAACACTGAAGCTTTCTTT.

V usage is TRBV23-1 and J usage is TRBJ2-7, with 9 positions matching TRBD1. TRBV23-1 is an ORF; its function is uncertain. The CDR3 totals 15 residues. Losses at the gene ends were 4 bases for V and 2 bases for J; bases not matched to a gene: 6. The CDR3 loop is CASSPQDRGPYEQYF. The DNA of the CDR3 is TGCGCCAGCAGTCCCCAGGACAGGGGCCCCTACGAGCAGTACTTC.

The genes are TRBV10-3 and TRBJ2-7; 8 positions match TRBD2. This CDR3 spans 13 amino acids. Germline assignment: CDR1 ENHRY and CDR2 SYGVKD. J lost 2 bases, V lost 6 bases, and 3 bases had no gene match. The CDR3 DNA is TGTGCCATCAGGAGCGGGGGAACCTACGAGCAGTACTTC. Translating it yields CAIRSGGTYEQYF.

The rearrangement links TRBV7-9 to TRBJ2-3; 9 nucleotides agree with TRBD2. CDR1 SEHNR and CDR2 FQNEAQ come from the germline V gene (reference sequence). Trimming took 5 bases from V and 6 from J; bases not matched to a gene: 9. The CDR3 runs to 15 residues. DNA for the CDR3: TGTGCCAGCAGCCTACGGACTAGCGTATCGGATACGCAGTATTTT. As protein: CASSLRTSVSDTQYF.

The CDR3 protein is CASSPRSQGNSPLHF. The CDR3 DNA sequence: TGTGCCAGCAGCCCTAGGAGCCAGGGGAATTCACCCCTCCACTTT. The chain employs TRBV13 and TRBJ1-6, with a possible D match to TRBD1 (6 bases). The CDR3 length is 15 residues. CDR1 PRHDT and CDR2 FYEKMQ come from the germline V gene (reference sequence). Trimming shortened V by 5 bases and J by 7 bases, and 15 bases separated the two germline ends.